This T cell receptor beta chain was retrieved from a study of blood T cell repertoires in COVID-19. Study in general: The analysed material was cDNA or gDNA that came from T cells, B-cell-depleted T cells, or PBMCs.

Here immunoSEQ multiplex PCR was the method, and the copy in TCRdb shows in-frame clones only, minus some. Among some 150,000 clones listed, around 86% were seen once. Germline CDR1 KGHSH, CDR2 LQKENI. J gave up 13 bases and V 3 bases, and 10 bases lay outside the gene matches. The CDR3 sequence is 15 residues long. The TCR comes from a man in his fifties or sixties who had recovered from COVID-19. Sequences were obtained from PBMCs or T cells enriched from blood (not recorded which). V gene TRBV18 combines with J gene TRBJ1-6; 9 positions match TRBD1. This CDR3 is CASSPRDRAPAPLHF. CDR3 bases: TGTGCCAGCTCACCCCGGGACAGGGCCCCGGCCCCCCTCCACTTT.